Listed here is a single T cell receptor (beta chain). Its antigen remains undetermined. Base qualities are missing; no much larger clone stands one base away. The library was made by the immunoSEQ multiplex PCR assay. Imported from immuneACCESS, the table was reduced by TCRdb to in-frame sequences with V and J called. These copies leave out some clones; in studies compared against another copy, an unresolved V gene accounts for under half, and the cause of the remainder is not known. Present in this sample are roughly 120,000 clones, 80% to 95% of which were seen just once. In total, the top ten clones hold approximately 1.4% of the sample. The data derive from a study of T cell changes during pregnancy in multiple sclerosis (dated by TCRdb to between 2018 and 2020). A note on the overall study: Changes in the T cell repertoire over the course of pregnancy were examined in this study in women with multiple sclerosis.

The CDR3, cysteine through phenylalanine, is 12 amino acids long. Only the CDR3 region is kept as DNA, spanning 36 bases read in frame from base 1. The germline V gene specifies MNHNS as CDR1 and SASEGT as CDR2. V was cut back by 4 bases and J by 4 bases, leaving a gap of 5 bases between them. The rearranged chain carries TRBV6-1 and TRBJ2-1, with the identity of the D gene unclear. This clonotype originated in a female donor with multiple sclerosis, enrolled in a pregnancy study. The material was peripheral blood, obtained in the third trimester of pregnancy. The CDR3 in this case is CASSAVYNEQFF. The bases read TGTGCCAGCAGTGCTGTTTACAATGAGCAGTTCTTC.